The rows below give T cell receptor beta chains drawn from one sample of a study of radiotherapy plus CTLA-4 blockade in lung cancer. The assay was immunoSEQ multiplex PCR, and TCRdb's table has in-frame clones only and misses some. The sample shows 81,000 or so clones, roughly 79% of them seen only once. The input for sequencing was peripheral blood, taken from a patient treated with radiotherapy plus ipilimumab. The receptor source for this set is a human donor with non-small cell lung cancer whose response to radiotherapy plus ipilimumab could not be evaluated. Some clones in this sample may be carry-over from other donors' samples. CDR3s include the opening cysteine and the closing phenylalanine or tryptophan. D genes are given only for firm matches. Size is stated for part of the rows, as once, few or many counts, or as a class when the clone is expanded.

size: -; D: -; J: TRBJ2-2; V: TRBV5-8; CDR3: CASSRAGVYLFF; DNA: TGTGCCAGCAGCCGGGCAGGGGTTTATCTGTTTTTT
size: -; D: -; J: TRBJ1-2; V: TRBV23-1; CDR3: CASSQVGGLLGYGYTF; DNA: TGCGCCAGCAGTCAAGTCGGCGGCCTCTTAGGCTATGGCTACACCTTC
size: -; D: TRBD1; J: TRBJ1-1; V: TRBV25-1; CDR3: CASSQGDSEAFF; DNA: TGTGCCAGCAGTCAGGGGGACAGTGAAGCTTTCTTT
size: few; D: TRBD1; J: TRBJ1-4; V: TRBV28; CDR3: CATGTGVEKLFF; DNA: TGTGCCACTGGGACAGGGGTGGAAAAACTGTTTTTT
size: once; D: -; J: TRBJ2-5; V: TRBV7-2; CDR3: CASSLGVTGQETQYF; DNA: TGTGCCAGCAGCTTAGGGGTTACGGGACAAGAGACCCAGTACTTC
size: -; D: -; J: TRBJ1-5; V: TRBV28; CDR3: CASSPGWQPQHF; DNA: TGTGCCAGCAGTCCCGGGTGGCAGCCCCAGCATTTT
size: -; D: -; J: TRBJ1-1; V: TRBV5-6; CDR3: CASSLDFRGLGTEAFF; DNA: TGTGCCAGCAGCTTGGATTTTAGAGGGTTGGGCACTGAGGCTTTCTTT
size: -; D: TRBD1; J: TRBJ1-2; V: TRBV5-6; CDR3: CASSLGDSNYGYTF; DNA: TGTGCCAGCAGCTTGGGGGACAGTAACTATGGCTACACCTTC
size: -; D: -; J: TRBJ1-4; V: TRBV7-9; CDR3: CASSQLWGRGELFF; DNA: TGTGCCAGCAGCCAGTTGTGGGGACGGGGGGAACTGTTTTTT
size: -; D: -; J: TRBJ2-7; V: TRBV7-9; CDR3: CASSLGSQTQYEQYF; DNA: TGTGCCAGCAGCTTAGGAAGTCAGACTCAATACGAGCAGTACTTC
size: -; D: -; J: TRBJ2-1; V: TRBV7-5; CDR3: CARSSGEGKGGDEQFF; DNA: TGTGCCAGAAGCTCAGGGGAAGGTAAGGGAGGGGATGAGCAGTTCTTC
size: -; D: TRBD1; J: TRBJ2-7; V: TRBV29-1; CDR3: CSVVGRGHEQYF; DNA: TGCAGCGTTGTGGGCAGGGGGCATGAGCAGTACTTC
size: -; D: -; J: TRBJ1-5; V: TRBV19; CDR3: CASSPSSRTSEPQHF; DNA: TGTGCCAGTAGTCCCTCTTCCCGAACGAGTGAACCCCAGCATTTT
size: -; D: -; J: TRBJ1-2; V: TRBV16; CDR3: CASSQTPGNYGYTF; DNA: TGTGCCAGCAGCCAAACTCCGGGGAACTATGGCTACACCTTC
size: -; D: -; J: TRBJ1-4; V: TRBV4-2; CDR3: CASSQKSEGARTNEKLFF; DNA: TGTGCCAGCAGCCAAAAAAGCGAAGGGGCGCGGACTAATGAAAAACTGTTTTTT
size: -; D: TRBD1; J: TRBJ1-2; V: TRBV2; CDR3: CASRAGQGLTYGYTF; DNA: TGTGCCAGCAGGGCCGGACAGGGATTGACGTATGGCTACACCTTC
size: -; D: TRBD1; J: TRBJ2-3; V: TRBV29-1; CDR3: CSVARDSFTDTQYF; DNA: TGCAGCGTTGCCCGGGACAGTTTCACAGATACGCAGTATTTT
size: -; D: -; J: TRBJ1-2; V: TRBV5-8; CDR3: CASSSPGTPSEFGYTF; DNA: TGTGCCAGCAGCTCCCCCGGGACTCCCTCAGAGTTTGGCTACACCTTC
size: -; D: TRBD1; J: TRBJ2-1; V: TRBV7-2; CDR3: CASNYRQGRHNEQFF; DNA: TGTGCCAGCAACTACCGACAGGGTAGGCACAATGAGCAGTTCTTC
size: -; D: -; J: TRBJ1-2; V: TRBV15; CDR3: CATSKTFTANYGYTF; DNA: TGTGCCACCAGCAAAACCTTTACTGCTAACTATGGCTACACCTTC